This T cell receptor beta chain was found in a study of T cell repertoires in cytomegalovirus infection. The overall study: Selected CMV epitopes included recently identified HLA-C-restricted ones as well as well-studied HLA-B-restricted ones. Signatures in public TCR beta sequences pointed to both CMV infection and matching HLA type.

This clonotype came up a few times. Antigen specificity is unknown. Each CDR3 protein gets one entry after TCRdb re-called the reads with MiXCR. The profile shows under 200,000 distinct CDR3 sequences, about 20% of them singletons. Overall study findings and caveats: Adding up the frequency of public TCR beta families identified people who carried CMV plus the relevant HLA. The ex vivo response showed dominance by HLA-C-restricted CMV-specific TCR beta clonotypes.

This CDR3 is 14 amino acids long. The germline CDR1 and CDR2 sequences are SNHLY and FYNNEI. With V trimmed by 6 bases and J by 6 bases, 8 bases remained unmatched. The rearrangement uses TRBV2 and TRBJ1-5; 7 bases are shared with TRBD1. Sequences were derived from CD8+ T cells from cultured PBMCs, sampled from culture after CMV antigen stimulation. The clonotype comes from a human donor in good health (CMV status not recorded). Some clones in this sample may be carry-over from other donors' samples. The CDR3 reads CASRGEGAGQPQHF. CDR3 coding DNA: TGTGCCAGCAGGGGTGAGGGGGCAGGTCAGCCCCAGCATTTT.